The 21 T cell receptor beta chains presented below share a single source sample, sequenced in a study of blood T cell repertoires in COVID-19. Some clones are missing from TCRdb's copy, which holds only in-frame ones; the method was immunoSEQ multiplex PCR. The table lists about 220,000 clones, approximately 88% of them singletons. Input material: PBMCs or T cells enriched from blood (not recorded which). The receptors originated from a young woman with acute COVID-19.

CDR3 protein: CASSLIGQGNTEAFF. For the CDR3, the DNA is TGTGCCAGCAGCCTAATAGGACAGGGGAACACTGAAGCTTTCTTT. The chain employs TRBV5-4 and TRBJ1-1; 8 bases fit TRBD1. V lost 4 bases, J lost 1 base, and 6 bases stayed unmatched. The CDR3 is made up of 15 amino acids. In germline, CDR1 is SGHNT, CDR2 YYREEE (reference sequence).

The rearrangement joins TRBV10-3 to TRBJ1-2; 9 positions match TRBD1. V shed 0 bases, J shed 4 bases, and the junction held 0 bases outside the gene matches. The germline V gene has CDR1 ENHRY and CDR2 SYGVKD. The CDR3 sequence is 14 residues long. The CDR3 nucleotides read TGTGCCATCAGTGAGTCGGACAGGGGCTATGGCTACACCTTC. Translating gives CAISESDRGYGYTF.

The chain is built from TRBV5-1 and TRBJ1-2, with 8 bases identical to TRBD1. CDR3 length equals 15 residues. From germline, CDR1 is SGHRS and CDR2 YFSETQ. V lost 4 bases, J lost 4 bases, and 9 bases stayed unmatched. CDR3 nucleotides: TGCGCCAGCAGCCCGGGACAGGTCGCGATCTATGGCTACACCTTC. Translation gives CASSPGQVAIYGYTF.

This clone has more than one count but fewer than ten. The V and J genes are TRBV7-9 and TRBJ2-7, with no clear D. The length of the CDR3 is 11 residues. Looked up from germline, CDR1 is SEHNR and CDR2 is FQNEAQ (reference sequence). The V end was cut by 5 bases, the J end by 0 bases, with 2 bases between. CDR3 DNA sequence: TGTGCCAGCAGCCTCTCCTACGAGCAGTACTTC. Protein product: CASSLSYEQYF.

The CDR3 sequence: CASKQDKNTEAFF. CDR3 bases: TGTGCCAGTAAACAGGATAAGAACACTGAAGCTTTCTTT. The chain uses TRBV12-3 or TRBV12-4 and TRBJ1-1; a possible D gene is TRBD1 (5 bases). This CDR3 has 13 residues. The V end lost 9 bases, the J end lost 1 base, and 12 bases lay between the germline ends.

As DNA, the CDR3 is TGCGCCAGCAGCTTGGAGGGGGAATATGAAAAACTGTTTTTT. Translated, it gives CASSLEGEYEKLFF. The chain combines TRBV5-1 with TRBJ1-4; TRBD1 might be the D (6 bases). This CDR3 region has 14 residues. The ends were cut back, 0 bases at V and 6 bases at J, with 9 bases in the middle. CDR1 is SGHRS and CDR2 is YFSETQ in the germline V gene.

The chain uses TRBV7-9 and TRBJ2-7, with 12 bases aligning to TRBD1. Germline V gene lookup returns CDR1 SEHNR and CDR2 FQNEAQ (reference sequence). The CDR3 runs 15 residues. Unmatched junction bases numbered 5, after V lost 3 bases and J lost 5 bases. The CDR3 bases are TGTGCCAGCAGCTTCCCGGGACAGGGGGCTCACGAGCAGTACTTC. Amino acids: CASSFPGQGAHEQYF.

CDR3 sequence (DNA): TGTGCCAGTAGTATTAGACAGGCGCTCGGGGAGCTGTTTTTT. Its protein product is CASSIRQALGELFF. The J gene is TRBJ2-2, the V gene TRBV19, with D possibly matching TRBD1 (6 bases). This CDR3 spans 14 amino acids. CDR1 LNHDA and CDR2 SQIVND come from the germline V gene (reference sequence). V was shortened by 3 bases and J by 7 bases, with 12 bases between the two germline ends.

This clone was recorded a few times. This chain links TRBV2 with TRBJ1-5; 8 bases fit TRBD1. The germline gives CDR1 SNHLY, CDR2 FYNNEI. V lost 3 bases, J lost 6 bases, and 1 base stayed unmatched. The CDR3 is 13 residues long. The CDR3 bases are TGTGCCAGCAGTGAGCAGGGGGCTCAGCCCCAGCATTTT. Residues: CASSEQGAQPQHF.

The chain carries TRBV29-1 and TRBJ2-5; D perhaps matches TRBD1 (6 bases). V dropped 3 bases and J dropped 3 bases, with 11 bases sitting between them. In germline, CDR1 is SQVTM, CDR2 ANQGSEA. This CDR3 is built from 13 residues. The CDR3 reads CSVDVAGEETQYF. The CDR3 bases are TGCAGCGTTGACGTCGCAGGGGAAGAGACCCAGTACTTC.

DNA of the CDR3: TGTGCCAGCTCACCAGGGGGGGTCAGCGGCTACAATGAGCAGTTCTTC. Translation: CASSPGGVSGYNEQFF. The chain carries TRBV18 and TRBJ2-1, with 7 bases that match TRBD2. Germline CDR1 is KGHSH and CDR2 is LQKENI. The CDR3 is 16 amino acids. Trimming at V came to 2 bases and at J to 3 bases, leaving 7 bases not matched to a gene.

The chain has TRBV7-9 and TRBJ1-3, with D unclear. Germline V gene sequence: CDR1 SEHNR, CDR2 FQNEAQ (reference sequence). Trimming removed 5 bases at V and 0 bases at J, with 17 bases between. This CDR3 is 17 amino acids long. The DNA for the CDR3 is TGTGCCAGCAGCAACCGGGTCCCACCGCGCTCTGGAAACACCATATATTTT. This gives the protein CASSNRVPPRSGNTIYF. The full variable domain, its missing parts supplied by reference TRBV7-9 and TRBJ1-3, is DTGVSQNPRHKITKRGQNVTFRCDPISEHNRLYWYRQTLGQGPEFLTYFQNEAQLEKSRLLSDRFSAERPKGSFSTLEIQRTEQGDSAMYLCASSNRVPPRSGNTIYFGEGSWLTVV.

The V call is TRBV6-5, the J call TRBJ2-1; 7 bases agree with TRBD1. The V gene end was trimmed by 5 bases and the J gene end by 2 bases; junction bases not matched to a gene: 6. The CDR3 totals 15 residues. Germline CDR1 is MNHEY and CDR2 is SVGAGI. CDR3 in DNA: TGTGCCAGCAGTCGGTCGGGACAGCCCTACAATGAGCAGTTCTTC. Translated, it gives CASSRSGQPYNEQFF.

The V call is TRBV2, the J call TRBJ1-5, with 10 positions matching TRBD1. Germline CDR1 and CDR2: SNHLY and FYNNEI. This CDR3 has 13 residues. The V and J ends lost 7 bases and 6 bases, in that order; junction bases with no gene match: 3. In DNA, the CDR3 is TGTGCCAGCATGGGGACAGGGGTTCAGCCCCAGCATTTT. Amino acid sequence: CASMGTGVQPQHF.

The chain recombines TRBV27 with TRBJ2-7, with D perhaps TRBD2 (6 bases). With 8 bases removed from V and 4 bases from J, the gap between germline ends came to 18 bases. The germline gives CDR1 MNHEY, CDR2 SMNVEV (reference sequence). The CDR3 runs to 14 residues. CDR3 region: CASSRGLGGYEQYF. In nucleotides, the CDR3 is TGTGCCAGCTCCCGAGGACTGGGAGGTTACGAGCAGTACTTC.

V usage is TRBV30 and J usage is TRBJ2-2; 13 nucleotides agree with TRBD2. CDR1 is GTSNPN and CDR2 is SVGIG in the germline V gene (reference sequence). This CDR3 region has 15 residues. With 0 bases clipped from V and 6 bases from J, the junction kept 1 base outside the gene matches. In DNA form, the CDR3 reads TGTGCCTGGAGTGTAGGGACTAGCGGGGCCGGGGAGCTGTTTTTT. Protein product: CAWSVGTSGAGELFF.

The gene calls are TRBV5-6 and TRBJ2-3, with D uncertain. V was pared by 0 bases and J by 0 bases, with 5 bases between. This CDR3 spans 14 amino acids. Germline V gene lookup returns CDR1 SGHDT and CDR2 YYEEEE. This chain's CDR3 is CASSLDFSTDTQYF. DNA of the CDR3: TGTGCCAGCAGCTTGGACTTTAGCACAGATACGCAGTATTTT.

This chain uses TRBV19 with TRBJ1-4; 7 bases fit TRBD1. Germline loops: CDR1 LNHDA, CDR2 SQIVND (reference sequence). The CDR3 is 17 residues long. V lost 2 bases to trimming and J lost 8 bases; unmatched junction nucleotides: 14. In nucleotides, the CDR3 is TGTGCCAGTAGTATACTGGCAAACAGGGGTCGGGGGGAAAAACTGTTTTTT. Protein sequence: CASSILANRGRGEKLFF.

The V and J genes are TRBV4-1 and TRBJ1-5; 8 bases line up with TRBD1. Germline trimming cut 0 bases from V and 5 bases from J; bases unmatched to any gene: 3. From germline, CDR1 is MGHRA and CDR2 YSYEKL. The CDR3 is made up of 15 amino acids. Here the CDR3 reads CASSQEGQGDQPQHF. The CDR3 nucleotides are TGCGCCAGCAGCCAAGAAGGACAGGGTGATCAGCCCCAGCATTTT.

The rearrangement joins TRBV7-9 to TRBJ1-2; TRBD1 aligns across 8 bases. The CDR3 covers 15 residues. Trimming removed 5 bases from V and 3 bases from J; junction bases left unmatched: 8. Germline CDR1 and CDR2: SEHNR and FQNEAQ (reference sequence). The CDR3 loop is CASSIRVTGDYGYTF. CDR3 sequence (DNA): TGTGCCAGCAGCATCCGAGTGACAGGGGACTATGGCTACACCTTC.

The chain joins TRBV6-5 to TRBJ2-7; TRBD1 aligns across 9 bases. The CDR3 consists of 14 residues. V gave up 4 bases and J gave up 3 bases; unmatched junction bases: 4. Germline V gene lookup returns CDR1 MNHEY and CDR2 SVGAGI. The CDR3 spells CASSSRDRVYEQYF. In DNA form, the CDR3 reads TGTGCCAGCAGTTCCCGGGACAGGGTCTACGAGCAGTACTTC.